This T cell receptor (beta chain) was identified during a study of CD8+ T cells in alopecia areata. RNA extraction and reverse transcription yielded cDNA as sequencing template. The data were produced by immunoSEQ multiplex PCR, yet TCRdb's version contains in-frame clones alone and is incomplete. The table lists over 100,000 clones, approximately 49% of them singletons. This CDR3 spans 15 amino acids. Germline V gene data show CDR1 as PRHDT and CDR2 as FYEKMQ (reference sequence). Trimming left V 5 bases short and J 4 bases short, with 15 bases between. This clone showed up just a few times. This sequence originates from a human donor with alopecia areata. This chain links TRBV13 with TRBJ2-4, with D maybe TRBD1 (6 bases). The source material was CD8+ T cells sorted from blood, sampled at week 0. DNA for the CDR3: TGTGCCAGCAGCCTTCAGTGGGACACAAAAAACATTCAGTACTTC. As protein: CASSLQWDTKNIQYF.